The 27 T cell receptor beta chains reported below all come from one sample, sequenced in a study of low-dose radiotherapy and immunotherapy resistance in tumors. TRAV and TRBV primers primed cDNA for both TCRalpha and TCRbeta. The authors amplified TCRs for about 20 PCR cycles with a constant-region primer and a V-primer adapter. Each CDR3 protein gets one entry after TCRdb re-called the reads with MiXCR. The sample yields 55,000 to 65,000 distinct CDR3 sequences, more than 25% seen once. Time point reported: before trial treatment. The sample was PBMCs, taken before treatment. These receptors came from a male donor with rectosigmoid adenocarcinoma.

This clonotype was observed once. A far larger clone is one base from this, pointing to a likely read error. V and J are TRBV6-8 and TRBJ2-1, with 14 nucleotides matching TRBD2. After removal of 2 bases from V and 10 bases from J, the junction contained 4 bases not matched to a gene. Germline lookup yields CDR1 MNHGY and CDR2 SAAAGT. The CDR3 runs to 15 residues. CDR3 sequence (DNA): TGTGCCAGCAGTTACCGGACTAGCGGGAGGTACGAGCAGTTCTTC. This translates into CASSYRTSGRYEQFF.

This clonotype was counted ten times or more. The genes are TRBV28 and TRBJ2-7; 8 bases align to TRBD2. V dropped 3 bases and J dropped 0; count of bases not matched to a gene: 7. CDR1 and CDR2 from the germline V gene are MDHEN and SYDVKM. The CDR3 is 16 residues long. The CDR3 sequence: CASSFSWLAGSYEQYF. The CDR3, as DNA: TGTGCCAGCAGTTTTAGTTGGCTAGCGGGCTCCTACGAGCAGTACTTC.

This clonotype has a count of ten or more. This chain connects TRBV20-1 to TRBJ1-4, with D unresolved. V lost 7 bases and J 0 bases, leaving 12 bases between the germline ends. Germline CDR1 and CDR2: DFQATT and SNEGSKA (reference sequence). This CDR3 has 14 amino acids. Here the CDR3 reads CSVKTSATNEKLFF. The CDR3, as DNA: TGCAGTGTTAAGACGTCTGCAACTAATGAAAAACTGTTTTTT.

This clonotype was seen repeatedly, ten times or more. V usage is TRBV7-2 and J usage is TRBJ1-5; maybe TRBD1 (5 bases). CDR3 length: 14 residues. Looked up from germline, CDR1 is SGHTA and CDR2 is FQGNSA. V was shortened by 1 base and J by 6 bases, with 10 bases between the two germline ends. The CDR3 nucleotides read TGTGCCAGCAGCTTAGACAGGCAGGCTCAGCCCCAGCATTTT. As protein: CASSLDRQAQPQHF.

Details on this clonotype: A far bigger clonotype differs at one base, so this is likely a read error. The chain recombines TRBV24-1 with TRBJ2-7; D remains ambiguous. The CDR3 length is 16 residues. Per germline, CDR1 KGHDR and CDR2 SFDVKD. Trimming took off 4 bases at V and 7 bases at J, with 22 bases between the two ends. The CDR3 region is CATSDPSRNRYNEQYF. DNA for the CDR3: TGTGCCACCAGTGACCCATCACGAAATCGGTACAATGAGCAGTACTTC.

This clonotype has at least ten counts. This sequence joins TRBV29-1 and TRBJ2-3; D might be TRBD1 (5 bases). The V end lost 3 bases, the J end lost 4 bases, and 11 bases lay between the germline ends. The germline V gene has CDR1 SQVTM and CDR2 ANQGSEA. This CDR3 contains 13 residues. The DNA for the CDR3 is TGCAGCGTTGACTTTTCAGGGTCAGATACGCAGTATTTT. This encodes CSVDFSGSDTQYF.

This clonotype was seen many times. V and J are TRBV14 and TRBJ2-5; TRBD2 matches at 12 bases. Trimming cost V 4 bases and J 3 bases; bases outside gene matches: 6. Germline CDR1 and CDR2: SGHDN and FVKESK. The CDR3 runs 16 residues. CDR3 sequence: CASSLRLAGVEETQYF. Here the CDR3 DNA reads TGTGCCAGCAGCCTTCGACTAGCGGGGGTCGAAGAGACCCAGTACTTC.

As concerns this clonotype: A read error is likely here: a far larger clone is one base away. This chain uses TRBV7-9 with TRBJ2-3, with 14 bases lining up with TRBD2. Germline CDR1 reads SEHNR; CDR2 reads FQNEAQ (reference sequence). The CDR3 is 14 residues long. V lost 9 bases and J lost 3; bases outside the gene matches: 2. The CDR3 protein is CARGTSGSTDTQYF. The CDR3 DNA follows: TGTGCCAGAGGGACTAGCGGGAGTACAGATACGCAGTATTTT.

Many counts were recorded for this clonotype. The V call is TRBV2, the J call TRBJ2-2, with no clear D. The V and J ends lost 7 bases and 1 base respectively, with 16 bases between them. Germline V gene sequence: CDR1 SNHLY, CDR2 FYNNEI. The CDR3 extends over 16 amino acids. The CDR3 sequence: CASTVQPDKNTGELFF. CDR3 sequence (DNA): TGTGCCAGCACCGTTCAACCCGACAAGAACACCGGGGAGCTGTTTTTT.

Worth noting for this clonotype: One base separates it from a far larger clone, so it is likely a read error. J is TRBJ2-1 and V is TRBV7-2; either TRBD1 or TRBD2 may fit D (5 bases each). The V end lost 5 bases, the J end lost 10 bases, and 27 bases lay between the germline ends. The germline CDR1 and CDR2 sequences are SGHTA and FQGNSA. This CDR3 comprises 17 residues. Here the CDR3 DNA reads TGTGCCAGCAGCCGAGCCCTTGACAGCTCTAGCTCCTACGAGCAGTTCTTC. It specifies CASSRALDSSSSYEQFF. Full variable domain (missing parts from reference TRBV7-2 and TRBJ2-1): GAGVSQSPSNKVTEKGKDVELRCDPISGHTALYWYRQSLGQGLEFLIYFQGNSAPDKSGLPSDRFSAERTGGSVSTLTIQRTQQEDSAVYLCASSRALDSSSSYEQFFGPGTRLTVL.

The table lists this clonotype with many counts. The rearrangement joins TRBV3-1 to TRBJ2-1; 7 bases align to TRBD1. CDR3 length: 16 amino acids. Germline CDR1 reads LGHDT; CDR2 reads YNNKEL (reference sequence). The V and J ends lost 1 base and 9 bases, in that order; junction bases with no gene match: 12. The CDR3 spells CASSQGGRGYRGEQFF. The CDR3 bases are TGTGCCAGCAGCCAAGGAGGCAGGGGGTACAGGGGTGAGCAGTTCTTC.

Note on this clonotype: Compared with germline, one end of the junction differs, possibly owing to a read error. This sequence joins TRBV28 and TRBJ2-7; no clear D. The CDR3 is made up of 14 amino acids. Germline V gene data show CDR1 as MDHEN and CDR2 as SYDVKM. The CDR3 loop reads CASSLFPKGYEQYF. The CDR3 DNA reads as TGTGCCAGCAGCTTATTCCCCAAGGGCTACGAGCAGTACTTC.

This clonotype was picked up one time. This sequence joins TRBV6-5 and TRBJ1-2; 11 positions agree with TRBD1. Germline-derived CDR1 and CDR2 are MNHEY and SVGAGI. The junction had 7 bases not matched to a gene; V was cut back by 8 bases and J by 8 bases. The CDR3 runs 13 residues. Here the CDR3 DNA reads TGTGCCAGCGGGGGACAGGGGGTTCGGGGCTACACCTTC. Protein product: CASGGQGVRGYTF.

By share of the sample, this clonotype is medium-sized. The chain combines TRBV28 with TRBJ2-3, with D perhaps given as TRBD1 or TRBD2 (6 bases each). Deletions cut 5 bases from V and 1 base from J, with 13 bases between. The CDR3 has 15 residues. CDR1 and CDR2 (germline): MDHEN, SYDVKM. The CDR3 sequence is CASSPQGLGTDTQYF. The CDR3 DNA is TGTGCCAGCAGTCCACAGGGACTCGGCACAGATACGCAGTATTTT.

This clonotype occurred a few times. The chain employs TRBV28 and TRBJ2-2; D is possibly TRBD2 (6 bases). The CDR3 covers 14 residues. Germline V gene data show CDR1 as MDHEN and CDR2 as SYDVKM. The germline V and J ends were trimmed by 5 bases and 1 base, with 8 bases remaining between them. The CDR3 DNA reads as TGTGCCAGCAGTCTGGGGGGGAACACCGGGGAGCTGTTTTTT. It yields the protein CASSLGGNTGELFF.

About this clonotype: With a far larger clone one base away, a read error is the likely cause. The rearrangement uses TRBV7-8 and TRBJ2-1; tentative D call: TRBD2 (6 bases). This CDR3 is 16 amino acids long. Germline V gene data show CDR1 as SGHVS and CDR2 as FQNEAQ. Between the trimmed V and J ends, which lost 0 bases and 10 bases, there was a span of 19 bases. The CDR3 protein is CASSLARGRGVGEQFF. CDR3 bases: TGTGCCAGCAGCTTAGCGCGGGGCCGTGGGGTAGGCGAGCAGTTCTTC.

This clonotype occurred many times. This chain connects TRBV15 to TRBJ2-5; no firm D call. CDR1 and CDR2 (germline): LNHNV, YYDKDF (reference sequence). CDR3 length equals 11 residues. The V and J ends lost 3 bases and 3 bases respectively, with 2 bases between them. The CDR3 loop is CATSRKETQYF. The CDR3 region has the DNA TGTGCCACCAGCAGGAAAGAGACCCAGTACTTC. Looking up the rest from reference TRBV15 and TRBJ2-5 gives the full variable domain: DAMVIQNPRYQVTQFGKPVTLSCSQTLNHNVMYWYQQKSSQAPKLLFHYYDKDFNNEADTPDNFQSRRPNTSFCFLDIRSPGLGDTAMYLCATSRKETQYFGPGTRLLVL.

This clonotype was counted many times. This rearrangement joins TRBV28 to TRBJ2-5, with 8 bases that match TRBD1. CDR3 length equals 15 residues. V shed 3 bases, J shed 5 bases, and the junction held 8 bases outside the gene matches. In germline, CDR1 is MDHEN, CDR2 SYDVKM. The CDR3 DNA reads as TGTGCCAGCAGTTTGCCCACAGGGGGTCGGGAGACCCAGTACTTC. Protein product: CASSLPTGGRETQYF.

Ten or more counts support this clonotype. V and J are TRBV7-2 and TRBJ2-1, with D perhaps TRBD2 (7 bases). Trimming shortened V by 0 bases and J by 7 bases, and 13 bases separated the two germline ends. Germline CDR1 SGHTA, CDR2 FQGNSA. CDR3 length: 15 residues. The CDR3 DNA follows: TGTGCCAGCAGCTTAGCGCTCGCGGGGGCGAATGAGCAGTTCTTC. This encodes CASSLALAGANEQFF.

This clonotype was seen at least ten times. This chain links TRBV5-1 with TRBJ2-4, with D uncertain. With 4 bases removed from V and 3 bases from J, the gap between germline ends came to 14 bases. CDR1 and CDR2 from the germline V gene are SGHRS and YFSETQ. This CDR3 region has 15 residues. As DNA, the CDR3 is TGCGCCAGCAGCCTAGACCTTCTGTACAAAAACATTCAGTACTTC. Translated: CASSLDLLYKNIQYF.

This clonotype was observed at least ten times. The chain recombines TRBV18 with TRBJ1-4; D uncertain. V lost 3 bases and J 4 bases, leaving 6 bases between the germline ends. CDR1 is KGHSH and CDR2 is LQKENI in the germline V gene. The CDR3 totals 13 residues. The CDR3 DNA is TGTGCCAGCTCACCCGGGTTTAATGAAAAACTGTTTTTT. Its translation: CASSPGFNEKLFF.

In the case of this clonotype: It is likely a read error, because the conserved phenylalanine at the end of the CDR3 is missing. No DNA is shown, since the ends of the CDR3 on it are uncertain; the CDR3 is the one TCRdb lists. This sequence joins TRBV14 and TRBJ2-1; the listed D gene, TRBD2, was not tested against the DNA. Germline assignment: CDR1 SGHDN and CDR2 FVKESK. Both ends counted, the CDR3 spans 14 residues. The chain's CDR3 is CASSQVLLAGELFS.

V gene TRBV4-3 combines with J gene TRBJ2-5; 8 bases align to TRBD2. The CDR3 runs to 17 residues. V shed 4 bases and J 1 base; nucleotides not matched to a gene: 11. Germline-derived CDR1 and CDR2 are LGHNA and YSLEER. This CDR3 reads CASSPLAQRGPQETQYF. The CDR3 DNA reads as TGCGCCAGCAGCCCCCTCGCCCAGCGGGGGCCCCAAGAGACCCAGTACTTC.

V is TRBV29-1 and J is TRBJ2-7; 11 bases map to TRBD2. The V and J ends lost 5 bases and 2 bases, in that order; junction bases with no gene match: 8. CDR1 and CDR2 from the germline V gene are SQVTM and ANQGSEA. This CDR3 contains 15 residues. The CDR3 sequence is CSVTGLAGYTYEQYF. CDR3 DNA sequence: TGCAGCGTTACCGGACTAGCGGGTTACACCTACGAGCAGTACTTC.

There are many counts of this clonotype. This chain connects TRBV6-2 or TRBV6-3 to TRBJ2-1; D perhaps matches TRBD1 (6 bases). In germline, CDR1 is MNHEY, CDR2 SVGEGT. The CDR3 loop spans 14 amino acids. V dropped 7 bases and J dropped 0 bases, with 10 bases sitting between them. This CDR3 is CASIRDISYNEQFF. CDR3 nucleotide sequence: TGTGCCAGCATCCGGGACATCTCCTACAATGAGCAGTTCTTC.

In its sample, this clonotype was seen many times. The chain joins TRBV4-2 to TRBJ2-7; D call uncertain. V lost 0 bases, J lost 5 bases, and 11 bases lay in between. Germline CDR1 and CDR2: LGHNA and YNFKEQ. CDR3 size: 14 residues. The CDR3 DNA follows: TGTGCCAGCAGCCAAGAAAGGGTTTTACACGAGCAGTACTTC. It codes for CASSQERVLHEQYF.

Concerning this clonotype itself: This likely stems from a read error, as it lies one base from a far larger clone. V and J are TRBV28 and TRBJ2-4; TRBD2 matches at 7 bases. The V and J ends lost 1 base and 13 bases, in that order; junction bases with no gene match: 16. The germline gives CDR1 MDHEN, CDR2 SYDVKM. The length of the CDR3 is 16 residues. The CDR3 here is CASSLLTSGADNEQYF. CDR3 sequence (DNA): TGTGCCAGCAGTTTATTGACCAGCGGGGCAGACAATGAGCAGTACTTC.